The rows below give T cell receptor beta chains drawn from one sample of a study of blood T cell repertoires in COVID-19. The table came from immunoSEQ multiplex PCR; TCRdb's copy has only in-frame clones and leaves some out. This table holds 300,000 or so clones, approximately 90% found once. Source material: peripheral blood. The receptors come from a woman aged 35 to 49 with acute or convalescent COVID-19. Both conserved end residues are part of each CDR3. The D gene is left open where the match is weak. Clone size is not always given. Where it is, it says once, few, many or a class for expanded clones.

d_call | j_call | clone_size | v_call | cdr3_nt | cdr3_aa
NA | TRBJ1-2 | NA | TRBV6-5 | TGTGCCAGCAGTCCTTCTGACATGAACTATGGCTACACCTTC | CASSPSDMNYGYTF
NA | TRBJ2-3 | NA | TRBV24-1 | TGTGCCACCAGTGACGATAACAGGGTTGCAGATACGCAGTATTTT | CATSDDNRVADTQYF
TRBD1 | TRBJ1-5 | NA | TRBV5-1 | TGCGCCAGCAGCCGTTTACTCCGGGACAGGGGGTTTAGCAATCAGCCCCAGCATTTT | CASSRLLRDRGFSNQPQHF
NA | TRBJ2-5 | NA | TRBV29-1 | TGCAGCTACCACGGGGGACAAGAGACCCAGTACTTC | CSYHGGQETQYF
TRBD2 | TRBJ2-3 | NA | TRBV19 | TGTGCCAGTAGTATCGGACTAGCGGGGGGTCCAGATACGCAGTATTTT | CASSIGLAGGPDTQYF
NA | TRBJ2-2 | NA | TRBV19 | TGTGCCAGTAGTCCAGGGGGGACATCGAGAACCGGGGAGCTGTTTTTT | CASSPGGTSRTGELFF
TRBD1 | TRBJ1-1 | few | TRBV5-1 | TGCGCCAGCAGACAGGGGAGGACTGAAGCTTTCTTT | CASRQGRTEAFF
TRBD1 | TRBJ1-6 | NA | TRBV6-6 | TGTGCCAGCAGACGACAGGGTAGCTCCTATAATTCACCCCTCCACTTT | CASRRQGSSYNSPLHF
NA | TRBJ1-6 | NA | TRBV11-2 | TGTGCCAGCAGCTTCCAGGATCGTTATAATTCACCCCTCCACTTT | CASSFQDRYNSPLHF
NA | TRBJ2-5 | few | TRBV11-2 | TGTGCCAGCAGCTTGGTCCGCGAAACCCAGTACTTC | CASSLVRETQYF
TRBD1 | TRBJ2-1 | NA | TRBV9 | TGTGCCAGCAGTCTCACCGGGACAGTGATCAATGAGCAGTTCTTC | CASSLTGTVINEQFF
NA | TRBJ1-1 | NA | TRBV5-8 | TGTGCCAGCAGCTTGTATCGGACTGAAGCTTTCTTT | CASSLYRTEAFF
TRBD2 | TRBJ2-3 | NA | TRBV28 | TGTGCCAGCACCAAAAGCGGGGGGCGGAGCACAGATACGCAGTATTTT | CASTKSGGRSTDTQYF
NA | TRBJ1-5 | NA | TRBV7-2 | TGTGCCAGCAGCGCCCCGGACAGATATCAGCCCCAGCATTTT | CASSAPDRYQPQHF
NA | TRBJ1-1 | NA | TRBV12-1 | TGTGCCAGCAGCTTTGAATCACAGACGAACACTGAAGCTTTCTTT | CASSFESQTNTEAFF
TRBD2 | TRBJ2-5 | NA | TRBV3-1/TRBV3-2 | TGTGCCAGCGGGCTAGCGGGGGGGCAAGAGACCCAGTACTTC | CASGLAGGQETQYF
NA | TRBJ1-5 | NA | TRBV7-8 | TGTGCCAGCAGCTTAGGGGGAGGCGATCAGCCCCAGCATTTT | CASSLGGGDQPQHF
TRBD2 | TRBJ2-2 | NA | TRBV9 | TGTGCCAGCAGCGAGACCGGGGCTAGCGGGGCCTCCGGGGAGCTGTTTTTT | CASSETGASGASGELFF
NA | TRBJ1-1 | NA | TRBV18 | TGTGCCAGCTCACAAAGGGGCACTGAAGCTTTCTTT | CASSQRGTEAFF
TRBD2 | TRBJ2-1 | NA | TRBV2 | TGTGCCAGCAGAGCGGGACTAGTGGGTCAGTTCTTC | CASRAGLVGQFF
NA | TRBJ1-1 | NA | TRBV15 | TGTGCCACCAGCCCTTCCGGGGATCCTATGAACACTGAAGCTTTCTTT | CATSPSGDPMNTEAFF
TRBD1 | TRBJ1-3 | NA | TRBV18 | TGTGCCAGCTCTCGTGATTCGGGACAGAGAAACACCATATATTTT | CASSRDSGQRNTIYF
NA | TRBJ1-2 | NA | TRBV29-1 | TGCAGCGTCCACCTCCGGGGTAACTATGGCTACACCTTC | CSVHLRGNYGYTF
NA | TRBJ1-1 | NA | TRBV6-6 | TGTGCCAGCAGGAAGGACAGCACTGAAGCTTTCTTT | CASRKDSTEAFF
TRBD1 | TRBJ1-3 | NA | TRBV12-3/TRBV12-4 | TGTGCCAGCAGTTTAGTAGGGGGCGATTCATATTTT | CASSLVGGDSYF
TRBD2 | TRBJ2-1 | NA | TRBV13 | TGTGCCAGCAGCTCCCACTCTAGCGGGGGGGACTACAATGAGCAGTTCTTC | CASSSHSSGGDYNEQFF
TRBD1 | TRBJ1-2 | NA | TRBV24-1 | TGTGCCACCAGTGGCCGGGACAGGGTAGAAGGCTATGGCTACACCTTC | CATSGRDRVEGYGYTF
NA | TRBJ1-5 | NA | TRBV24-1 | TGTGCCACCAGTGCCGGGGATTATCAGCCCCAGCATTTT | CATSAGDYQPQHF
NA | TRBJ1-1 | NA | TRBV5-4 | TGTGCCAGCAGTTTCAGGGGTGTAAACACTGAAGCTTTCTTT | CASSFRGVNTEAFF
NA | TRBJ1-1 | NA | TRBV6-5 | TGTGCCAGCAGTCCTCCATCTGGGGCCACTGAAGCTTTTTTT | CASSPPSGATEAFF
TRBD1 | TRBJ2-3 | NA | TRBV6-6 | TGTGCCAGCAGCTCCGGACAGGGCCGAGATACGCAGTATTTT | CASSSGQGRDTQYF
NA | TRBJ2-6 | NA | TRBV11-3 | TGTGCCAGCAGTCTATCTGGGGCCAACGTCCTGACTTTC | CASSLSGANVLTF
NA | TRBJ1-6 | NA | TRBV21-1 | TGTGCCAGCAGCAAAGTGCGGGGACAGGTCTTATCACCCCTCCACTTT | CASSKVRGQVLSPLHF
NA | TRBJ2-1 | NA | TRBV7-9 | TGTGCCAGCAGCTTACGGCAGGAACAGTTCTTC | CASSLRQEQFF
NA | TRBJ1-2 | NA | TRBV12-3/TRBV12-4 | TGTGCCAGCAGTTTTGAGGGCTATGGCTACACCTTC | CASSFEGYGYTF
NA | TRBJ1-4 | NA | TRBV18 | TGTGCCAGCTCACAACCGTATAGAGCAACTAATGAAAAACTGTTTTTT | CASSQPYRATNEKLFF
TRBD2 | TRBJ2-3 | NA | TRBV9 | TGTGCCAGCAGCCCAGAGGGACTAGCGGTGGATACGCAGTATTTT | CASSPEGLAVDTQYF
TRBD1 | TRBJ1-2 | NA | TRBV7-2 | TGTGCCAGCAGCGCAGACAGGGTTGGCGGCTACACCTTC | CASSADRVGGYTF
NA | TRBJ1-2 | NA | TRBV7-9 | TGTGCCAGCAAGGGGGAGGGGAACTATGGCTACACCTTC | CASKGEGNYGYTF
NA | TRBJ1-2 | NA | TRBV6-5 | TGTGCCAGCAGTTACCCGAGAGGTGGCTACACCTTC | CASSYPRGGYTF
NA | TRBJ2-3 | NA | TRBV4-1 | TGCGCCAGCAGCCAACTAGCGTGGGGGAGCACAGATACGCAGTATTTT | CASSQLAWGSTDTQYF
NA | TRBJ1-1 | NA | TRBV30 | TGTGCCTGGAATCGGAGTCCGTCCGGGGACACTGAAGCTTTCTTT | CAWNRSPSGDTEAFF
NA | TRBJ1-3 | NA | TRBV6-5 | TGTGCCAGCACCGATGCAGGGACTGGAAACACCATATATTTT | CASTDAGTGNTIYF
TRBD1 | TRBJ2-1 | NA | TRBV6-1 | TGTGCCAGCAGTGAGCCGGGACAGGTTTACAATGAGCAGTTCTTC | CASSEPGQVYNEQFF
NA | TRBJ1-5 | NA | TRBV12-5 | TGTGCTAGTGGTTTGGTAAAGGTCTCCGGGGTGGTTCAGCCCCAGCATTTT | CASGLVKVSGVVQPQHF
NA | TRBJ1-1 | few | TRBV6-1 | TGTGCCAGCAGTGAAGAGTTAGTGAACACTGAAGCTTTCTTT | CASSEELVNTEAFF
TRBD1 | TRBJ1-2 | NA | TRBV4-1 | TGCGCCAGCAGCCACGGTGTGACAGGGGTTCACTATGGCTACACCTTC | CASSHGVTGVHYGYTF
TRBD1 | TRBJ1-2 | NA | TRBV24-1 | TGTGCCACCAGTGAGTTCTCTCCGGGACAGGGGCTCAACTATGGCTACACCTTC | CATSEFSPGQGLNYGYTF
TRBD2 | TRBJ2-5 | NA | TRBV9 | TGTGCCAGCAGCGTAGGGACTAGCGGGGGGATGGAGACCCAGTACTTC | CASSVGTSGGMETQYF
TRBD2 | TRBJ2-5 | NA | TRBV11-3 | TGTGCCAGCAGCCCAGGGCGGGGGGGCCGAGAGACCCAGTACTTC | CASSPGRGGRETQYF
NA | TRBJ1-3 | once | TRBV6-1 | TGTGCCAGCAGTCCTGTAGGGGGGGCGGGCATATATTTT | CASSPVGGAGIYF